The 25 T cell receptor beta chains reported below all come from one sample, sequenced in a study of T cells in Graves' hyperthyroidism and ophthalmopathy. Amplified TCR beta CDR3 regions came from RNA transcripts. During a first-round RT-PCR of the TCR CDR3, the HTBI primer set was used. TCRdb re-called the multiplex PCR reads with MiXCR, one entry per CDR3 protein. The data contain hundreds of thousands of distinct CDR3 sequences, 38% of them singletons. Sequences were obtained from blood. The source is a man aged 18 to 35 with Graves' hyperthyroidism.

The chain employs TRBV2 and TRBJ1-2; D call uncertain. V lost 5 bases and J 4 bases, leaving 17 bases between the germline ends. This CDR3 comprises 15 residues. Germline loops: CDR1 SNHLY, CDR2 FYNNEI. CDR3 sequence: CASSSIQSLGYGYTF. In nucleotides, the CDR3 is TGTGCCAGCAGTTCCATACAGAGTTTGGGCTATGGCTACACCTTC.

The genes are TRBV5-1 and TRBJ1-1; the D gene is possibly TRBD1 (6 bases). The germline gives CDR1 SGHRS, CDR2 YFSETQ. The CDR3 covers 15 residues. The V gene lost 3 bases and the J gene lost 1 base, with 13 bases spanning the gap. In DNA, the CDR3 is TGCGCCAGCAGCTGGGCCGACAGGCCGAACACTGAAGCTTTCTTT. Amino acids: CASSWADRPNTEAFF.

The rearrangement uses TRBV4-1 and TRBJ1-1, with D hard to call. Germline V gene sequence: CDR1 MGHRA, CDR2 YSYEKL. This CDR3 comprises 14 residues. The germline V and J ends were trimmed by 3 bases and 3 bases, with 11 bases remaining between them. The CDR3 sequence: CASSHRQVDTEAFF. The CDR3 DNA reads TGCGCCAGCAGCCACCGCCAGGTGGACACTGAAGCTTTCTTT.

The V call is TRBV12-3 or TRBV12-4, the J call TRBJ1-4; 9 bases are shared with TRBD1. V dropped 3 bases and J dropped 10; count of bases not matched to a gene: 6. This CDR3 region has 14 residues. The chain's CDR3 is CASSFGTGWGKLFF. CDR3 coding DNA: TGTGCCAGCAGTTTTGGGACAGGGTGGGGAAAACTGTTTTTT.

This clonotype showed up many times. This chain connects TRBV20-1 to TRBJ2-7; D remains unclear. The CDR3 covers 12 residues. Germline V lookup: CDR1 DFQATT, CDR2 SNEGSKA (reference sequence). Trimming stripped 6 bases from V and 0 bases from J, with 9 bases between. CDR3 nucleotides: TGCAGTGCCCCCCTAGTCTCCTACGAGCAGTACTTC. Protein: CSAPLVSYEQYF.

The table lists this clonotype with many counts. The V gene is TRBV15, the J gene TRBJ1-5, with D tentatively TRBD1 (5 bases). The ends were cut back, 0 bases at V and 6 bases at J, with 21 bases in the middle. The CDR3 totals 18 residues. The germline gives CDR1 LNHNV, CDR2 YYDKDF (reference sequence). The CDR3 reads CATSRDGVGRASGQPQHF. CDR3 bases: TGTGCCACCAGCAGAGATGGAGTGGGCAGGGCATCCGGTCAGCCCCAGCATTTT.

The chain employs TRBV14 and TRBJ2-5; the D is unclear. The last part of the DNA fits TRBJ2-1 better; the J call may be wrong. There are 16 residues in the CDR3. Per germline, CDR1 SGHDN and CDR2 FVKESK. The CDR3 loop reads CASSQDYGPRYNEQFF. The CDR3 DNA reads TGTGCCAGCAGCCAAGATTACGGCCCCAGATACAATGAGCAGTTCTTC.

The chain joins TRBV14 to TRBJ2-5; D gene uncertain. V was cut by 2 bases and J by 4 bases, with 5 bases left in between. The CDR3 consists of 12 residues. Germline assignment: CDR1 SGHDN and CDR2 FVKESK. The DNA for the CDR3 is TGTGCCAGCAGCCAAAGACCAGAGACCCAGTACTTC. Translated, it gives CASSQRPETQYF.

The chain recombines TRBV9 with TRBJ2-5; D not resolved. CDR3 length equals 14 residues. Trimming took off 7 bases at V and 5 bases at J, with 18 bases between the two ends. Germline V gene lookup returns CDR1 SGDLS and CDR2 YYNGEE. CDR3 sequence (DNA): TGTGCCAGCTCACCACGCGCCGCTGAGGAGACCCAGTACTTC. This sequence encodes CASSPRAAEETQYF.

The chain joins TRBV12-5 to TRBJ1-5; D is unresolved. The CDR3 loop spans 11 amino acids. V was shortened by 3 bases and J by 8 bases, with 5 bases between the two germline ends. Germline CDR1 and CDR2: LGHNT and FRNRAP. CDR3 coding DNA: TGTGCTAGTGGTTTCGGGGAGCCCCAGCATTTT. As protein: CASGFGEPQHF.

This clonotype was recorded at least ten times. The J gene is TRBJ2-7, the V gene TRBV20-1; D is uncertain. Germline V gives CDR1 DFQATT, CDR2 SNEGSKA (reference sequence). There are 11 residues in the CDR3. V was shortened by 3 bases and J by 1 base, with 4 bases between the two germline ends. CDR3 amino acids: CSASRSYEQYF. The CDR3 DNA follows: TGCAGTGCTAGCCGTTCCTACGAGCAGTACTTC.

Notes on this clonotype: Germline and junction disagree at one end, which may indicate a read error. This chain links TRBV24-1 with TRBJ2-5; 9 nucleotides agree with TRBD1. Per the germline V gene, CDR1 is KGHDR and CDR2 is SFDVKD. There are 15 residues in the CDR3. The DNA for the CDR3 is TGTGCCGCCAGTCCACAGGGGGCGCCGAGAGAGACCCAGTACTTC. As protein: CAASPQGAPRETQYF.

This CDR3 is CASRITGGGEKLFF. The CDR3 nucleotides read TGTGCCAGTAGAATTACAGGGGGCGGTGAAAAACTGTTTTTT. The chain carries TRBV19 and TRBJ1-4; 9 bases are shared with TRBD1. The V gene end was trimmed by 6 bases and the J gene end by 7 bases; junction bases not matched to a gene: 6. Germline lookup yields CDR1 LNHDA and CDR2 SQIVND (reference sequence). The CDR3 runs 14 residues. The complete variable domain, with remaining parts taken from reference TRBV19 and TRBJ1-4, reads DGGITQSPKYLFRKEGQNVTLSCEQNLNHDAMYWYRQDPGQGLRLIYYSQIVNDFQKGDIAEGYSVSREKKESFPLTVTSAQKNPTAFYLCASRITGGGEKLFFGSGTQLSVL.

V gene TRBV12-3 or TRBV12-4 combines with J gene TRBJ2-5, with D perhaps being TRBD1 or TRBD2 (6 bases each). CDR3 length equals 16 residues. Between the trimmed V and J ends, which lost 3 bases and 5 bases, there was a span of 19 bases. The CDR3 here is CASSLIRGPDFETQYF. The CDR3 bases are TGTGCCAGCAGTTTGATACGGGGGCCCGATTTCGAGACCCAGTACTTC.

This clonotype has ten or more counts. One end of the junction varies from germline; a read error may be responsible. The chain links TRBV29-1 to TRBJ1-1; D not resolved. The CDR3 is made up of 13 amino acids. Looked up from germline, CDR1 is SQVTM and CDR2 is ANQGSEA. The CDR3 protein is CSAESGTGTEAFF. The CDR3 bases are TGCAGCGCTGAAAGCGGAACGGGCACTGAAGCTTTCTTT.

This clonotype occurred many times. A junction end diverges from the germline sequence, so it may reflect a read error. V usage is TRBV7-9 and J usage is TRBJ1-1, with 7 bases matching TRBD1. Germline V gene lookup returns CDR1 SEHNR and CDR2 FQNEAQ (reference sequence). The CDR3 runs 13 residues. CDR3 DNA: TGTGCCAGCAGCTTGTTATCGGAACAGGGGACGTCTTTT. Encoded protein: CASSLLSEQGTSF.

A note on this clonotype: This may be a read error: a much more frequent sequence differs by one nucleotide. The chain has TRBV29-1 and TRBJ1-5, with 8 bases lining up with TRBD1. This CDR3 is 14 amino acids long. Losses at the gene ends were 7 bases for V and 7 bases for J; bases not matched to a gene: 12. Germline values: CDR1 SQVTM, CDR2 ANQGSEA. The CDR3 DNA reads TGCAGCGCTGCCTTGAGAGACAGGGGACAGCCCCAGCATTTT. This sequence encodes CSAALRDRGQPQHF.

This clonotype was found many times. The chain combines TRBV7-2 with TRBJ2-5; 13 bases are shared with TRBD2. Trimming removed 4 bases from V and 2 bases from J; junction bases left unmatched: 7. Germline assignment: CDR1 SGHTA and CDR2 FQGNSA. There are 17 residues in the CDR3. The CDR3 sequence is CASSSGLAGRRQETQYF. CDR3 DNA: TGTGCCAGCAGCTCGGGACTAGCGGGGAGGCGGCAAGAGACCCAGTACTTC. The complete variable domain, with remaining parts taken from reference TRBV7-2 and TRBJ2-5, reads GAGVSQSPSNKVTEKGKDVELRCDPISGHTALYWYRQSLGQGLEFLIYFQGNSAPDKSGLPSDRFSAERTGGSVSTLTIQRTQQEDSAVYLCASSSGLAGRRQETQYFGPGTRLLVL.

Notes on this clonotype: This may be a read error, as it is one base from a much larger clone. This sequence joins TRBV7-9 and TRBJ1-3; D remains unclear. The germline CDR1 and CDR2 sequences are SEHNR and FQNEAQ (reference sequence). The CDR3 has 15 residues. The V end was cut by 4 bases, the J end by 2 bases, with 12 bases between. DNA for the CDR3: TGTGCCAGCAGCTCGGCCCATACCACTGGAAACACCATATATTTT. It yields the protein CASSSAHTTGNTIYF.

This clonotype was seen many times. This chain uses TRBV15 with TRBJ2-7; 11 nucleotides align to TRBD1. The CDR3 length is 14 residues. Germline trimming cut 4 bases from V and 7 bases from J; bases unmatched to any gene: 6. Germline CDR1 and CDR2: LNHNV and YYDKDF (reference sequence). The CDR3 protein is CATSTDRGHQEQYF. The CDR3, as DNA: TGTGCCACCAGCACGGACAGGGGGCATCAGGAGCAGTACTTC.

The V and J genes are TRBV9 and TRBJ2-7; TRBD2 matches at 7 bases. From germline, CDR1 is SGDLS and CDR2 YYNGEE. The trim removed 0 bases at V and 4 bases at J, leaving 7 bases unmatched. The CDR3 consists of 15 residues. For the CDR3, the DNA is TGTGCCAGCAGCGTAGAACCGGGAGGTATATACGAGCAGTACTTC. Its translation is CASSVEPGGIYEQYF.

This clonotype was seen ten or more times. J is TRBJ1-1 and V is TRBV5-4; D perhaps matches TRBD1 (6 bases). The CDR3 loop spans 13 amino acids. CDR1 and CDR2 from the germline V gene are SGHNT and YYREEE (reference sequence). V was cut by 4 bases and J by 4 bases, with 11 bases left in between. The DNA for the CDR3 is TGTGCCAGCAGCAGCGGACAGCTCACTGAAGCTTTCTTT. Translating gives CASSSGQLTEAFF. Full variable domain (outside the CDR3, taken from reference TRBV5-4 and TRBJ1-1): ETGVTQSPTHLIKTRGQQVTLRCSSQSGHNTVSWYQQALGQGPQFIFQYYREEENGRGNFPPRFSGLQFPNYSSELNVNALELDDSALYLCASSSGQLTEAFFGQGTRLTVV.

The chain carries TRBV4-2 and TRBJ1-1; D is possibly TRBD1 (6 bases). This CDR3 region has 15 residues. Germline V CDR1 and CDR2: LGHNA, YNFKEQ. The germline V and J ends were trimmed by 3 bases and 2 bases, with 13 bases remaining between them. This chain's CDR3 is CASSHRQETNTEAFF. In nucleotides, the CDR3 is TGTGCCAGCAGCCACCGACAGGAAACAAACACTGAAGCTTTCTTT.

The chain is built from TRBV20-1 and TRBJ2-5; D is undetermined. CDR1 and CDR2 (germline): DFQATT, SNEGSKA (reference sequence). The CDR3 is 13 residues long. Trimming pared 3 bases from V and 5 bases from J, leaving 13 bases between. CDR3 nucleotide sequence: TGCAGTGCTAGGAAGCCTGATGGGGAGACCCAGTACTTC. Protein product: CSARKPDGETQYF.

This clonotype has ten or more counts. The chain has TRBV7-6 and TRBJ1-5, with D maybe TRBD1 (5 bases). The germline CDR1 and CDR2 sequences are SGHVS and FNYEAQ. V gave up 1 base and J gave up 0 bases, with 10 bases separating them. The CDR3 runs 16 residues. The CDR3 bases are TGTGCCAGCAGCTTAGGACAGAGATATAGCAATCAGCCCCAGCATTTT. As protein: CASSLGQRYSNQPQHF.